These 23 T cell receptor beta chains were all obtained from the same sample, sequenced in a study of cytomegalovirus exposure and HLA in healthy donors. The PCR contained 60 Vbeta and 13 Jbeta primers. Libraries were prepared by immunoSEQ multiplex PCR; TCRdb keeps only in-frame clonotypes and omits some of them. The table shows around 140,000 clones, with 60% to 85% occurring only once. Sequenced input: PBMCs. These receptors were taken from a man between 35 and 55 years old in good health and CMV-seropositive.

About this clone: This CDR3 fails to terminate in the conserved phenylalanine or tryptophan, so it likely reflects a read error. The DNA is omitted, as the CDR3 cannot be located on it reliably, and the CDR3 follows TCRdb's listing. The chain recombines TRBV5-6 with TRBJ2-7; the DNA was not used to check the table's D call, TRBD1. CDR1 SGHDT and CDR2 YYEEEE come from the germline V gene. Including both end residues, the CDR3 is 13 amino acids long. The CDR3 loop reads CASSLWDRGSVSL.

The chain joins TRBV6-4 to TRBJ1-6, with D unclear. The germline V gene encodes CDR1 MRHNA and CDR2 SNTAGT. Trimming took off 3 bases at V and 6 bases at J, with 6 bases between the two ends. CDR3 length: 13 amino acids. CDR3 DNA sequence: TGTGCCAGCAGTGAGGCCCGTAATTCACCCCTCCACTTT. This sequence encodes CASSEARNSPLHF.

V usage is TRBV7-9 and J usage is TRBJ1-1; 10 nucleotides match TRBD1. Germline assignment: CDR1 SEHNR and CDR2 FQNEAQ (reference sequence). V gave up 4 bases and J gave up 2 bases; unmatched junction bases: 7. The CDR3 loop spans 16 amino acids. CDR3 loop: CASSWTGGWANTEAFF. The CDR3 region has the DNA TGTGCCAGCAGCTGGACAGGGGGGTGGGCCAACACTGAAGCTTTCTTT. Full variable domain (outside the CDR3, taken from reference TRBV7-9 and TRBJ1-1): DTGVSQNPRHKITKRGQNVTFRCDPISEHNRLYWYRQTLGQGPEFLTYFQNEAQLEKSRLLSDRFSAERPKGSFSTLEIQRTEQGDSAMYLCASSWTGGWANTEAFFGQGTRLTVV.

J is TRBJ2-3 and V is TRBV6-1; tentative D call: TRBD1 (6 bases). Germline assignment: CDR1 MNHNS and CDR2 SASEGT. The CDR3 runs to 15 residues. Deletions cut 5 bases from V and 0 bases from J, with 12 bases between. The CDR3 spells CASSPTGTSTDTQYF. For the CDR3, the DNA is TGTGCCAGCAGTCCCACAGGGACGAGCACAGATACGCAGTATTTT.

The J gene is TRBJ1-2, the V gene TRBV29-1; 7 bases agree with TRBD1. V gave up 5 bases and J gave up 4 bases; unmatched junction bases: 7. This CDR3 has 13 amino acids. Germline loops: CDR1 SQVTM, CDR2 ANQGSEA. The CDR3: CSVSQGSAYGYTF. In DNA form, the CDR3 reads TGCAGCGTTTCACAGGGGTCGGCCTATGGCTACACCTTC. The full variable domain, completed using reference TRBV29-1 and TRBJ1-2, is SAVISQKPSRDICQRGTSLTIQCQVDSQVTMMFWYRQQPGQSLTLIATANQGSEATYESGFVIDKFPISRPNLTFSTLTVSNMSPEDSSIYLCSVSQGSAYGYTFGSGTRLTVV.

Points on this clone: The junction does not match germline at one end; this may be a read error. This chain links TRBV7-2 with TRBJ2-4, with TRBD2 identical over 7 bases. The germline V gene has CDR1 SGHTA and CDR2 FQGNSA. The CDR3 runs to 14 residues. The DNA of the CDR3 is TGTGCCAGCAGCTTAGCGGGAGGGGTAAACAGTCAGTACTTC. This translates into CASSLAGGVNSQYF. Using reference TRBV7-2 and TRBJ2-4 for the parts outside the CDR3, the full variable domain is GAGVSQSPSNKVTEKGKDVELRCDPISGHTALYWYRQSLGQGLEFLIYFQGNSAPDKSGLPSDRFSAERTGGSVSTLTIQRTQQEDSAVYLCASSLAGGVNSQYFGAGTRLSVL.

The DNA for the CDR3 is TGTGCCAGCAGCGCGGGGACGGCAACTAATGAAAAACTGTTTTTT. This gives the protein CASSAGTATNEKLFF. The chain couples TRBV7-9 to TRBJ1-4, with D perhaps TRBD1 (5 bases). V was cut by 5 bases and J by 0 bases, with 10 bases left in between. Germline CDR1 SEHNR, CDR2 FQNEAQ (reference sequence). The CDR3 spans 15 residues.

In DNA form, the CDR3 reads TGTGCCAGCAGTTCCTCCGGACAGGGACCAGAAGCTTTCTTT. This codes for CASSSSGQGPEAFF. J is TRBJ1-1 and V is TRBV28, with 8 nucleotides matching TRBD1. Germline V gives CDR1 MDHEN, CDR2 SYDVKM. The CDR3 length is 14 residues. V lost 4 bases to trimming and J lost 8 bases; unmatched junction nucleotides: 9.

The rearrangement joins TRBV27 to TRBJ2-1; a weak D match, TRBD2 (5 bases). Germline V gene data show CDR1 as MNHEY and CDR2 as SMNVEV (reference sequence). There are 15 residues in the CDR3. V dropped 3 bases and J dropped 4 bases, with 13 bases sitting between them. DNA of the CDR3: TGTGCCAGCAGTTTCGGTGGGAGCCGATACAATGAGCAGTTCTTC. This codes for CASSFGGSRYNEQFF.

CDR3 protein: CASSLTSGRTDTQYF. CDR3 bases: TGTGCCAGCAGTTTGACAAGCGGGAGAACAGATACGCAGTATTTT. The chain couples TRBV6-1 to TRBJ2-3, with 8 bases lining up with TRBD2. Trimming took 5 bases from V and 3 from J; bases not matched to a gene: 7. This CDR3 contains 15 residues. Germline lookup yields CDR1 MNHNS and CDR2 SASEGT.

The CDR3 spells CASSPQGGYEQYF. CDR3 DNA sequence: TGTGCCAGCAGTCCACAGGGTGGTTACGAGCAGTACTTC. This chain links TRBV27 with TRBJ2-7, with D maybe TRBD1 (6 bases). Germline assignment: CDR1 MNHEY and CDR2 SMNVEV (reference sequence). The CDR3 sequence is 13 residues long. V lost 5 bases to trimming and J lost 4 bases, with 12 bases between them.

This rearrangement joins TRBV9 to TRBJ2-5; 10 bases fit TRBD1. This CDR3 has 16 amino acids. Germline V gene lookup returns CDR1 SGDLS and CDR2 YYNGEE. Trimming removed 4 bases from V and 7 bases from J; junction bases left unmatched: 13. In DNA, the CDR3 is TGTGCCAGCAGCCCCCACCCGGACAGGGGGAGAGGGACCCAGTACTTC. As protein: CASSPHPDRGRGTQYF.

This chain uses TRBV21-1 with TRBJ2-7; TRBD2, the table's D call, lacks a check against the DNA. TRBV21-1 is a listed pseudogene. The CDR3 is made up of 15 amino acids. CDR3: CASSKGGGAPHEQYF. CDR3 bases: TGTGCCAGCAGCAAAGGTGGGGGGGCCCCCCACGAGCAGTACTTC.

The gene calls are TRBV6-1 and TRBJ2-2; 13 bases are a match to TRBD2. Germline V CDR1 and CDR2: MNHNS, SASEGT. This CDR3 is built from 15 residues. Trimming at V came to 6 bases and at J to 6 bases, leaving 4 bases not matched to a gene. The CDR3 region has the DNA TGTGCCAGCAGGTTACTAGCGGGAGGGCCCGGGGAGCTGTTTTTT. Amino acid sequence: CASRLLAGGPGELFF.

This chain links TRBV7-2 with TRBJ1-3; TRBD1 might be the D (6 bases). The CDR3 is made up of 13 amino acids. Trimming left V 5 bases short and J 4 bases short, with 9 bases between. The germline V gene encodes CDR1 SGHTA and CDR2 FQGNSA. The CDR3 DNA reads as TGTGCCAGCAGCGGACAGAGAGGAAACACCATATATTTT. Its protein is CASSGQRGNTIYF.

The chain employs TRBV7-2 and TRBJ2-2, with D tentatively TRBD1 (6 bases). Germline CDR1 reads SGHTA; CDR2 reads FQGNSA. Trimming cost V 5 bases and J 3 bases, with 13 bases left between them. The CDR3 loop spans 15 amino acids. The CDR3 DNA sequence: TGTGCCAGCAGCGTTACAGGGTCCGACACCGGGGAGCTGTTTTTT. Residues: CASSVTGSDTGELFF.

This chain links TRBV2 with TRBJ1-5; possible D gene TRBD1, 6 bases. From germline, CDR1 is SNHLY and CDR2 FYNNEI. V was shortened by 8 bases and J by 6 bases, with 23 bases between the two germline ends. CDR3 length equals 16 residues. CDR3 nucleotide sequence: TGTGCCAGCGCCTGGACAGCGCCGGGGACGTCTCAGCCCCAGCATTTT. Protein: CASAWTAPGTSQPQHF.

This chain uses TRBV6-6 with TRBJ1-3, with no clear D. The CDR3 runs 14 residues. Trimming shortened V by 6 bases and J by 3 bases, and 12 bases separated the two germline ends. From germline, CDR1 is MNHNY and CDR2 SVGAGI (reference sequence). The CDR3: CASSNEGFGNTIYF. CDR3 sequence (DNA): TGTGCCAGCAGCAACGAGGGTTTTGGAAACACCATATATTTT.

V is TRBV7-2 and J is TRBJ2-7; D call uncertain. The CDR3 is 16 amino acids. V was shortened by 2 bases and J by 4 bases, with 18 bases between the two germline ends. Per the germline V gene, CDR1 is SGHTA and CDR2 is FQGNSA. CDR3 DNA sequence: TGTGCCAGCAGCTTAAGCGCAGCCACCCCCCAATACGAGCAGTACTTC. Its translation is CASSLSAATPQYEQYF.

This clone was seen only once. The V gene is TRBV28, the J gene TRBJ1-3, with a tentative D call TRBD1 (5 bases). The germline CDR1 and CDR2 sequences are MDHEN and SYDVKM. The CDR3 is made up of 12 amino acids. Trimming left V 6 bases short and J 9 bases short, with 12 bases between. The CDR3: CASSTLGGTIYF. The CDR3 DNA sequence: TGTGCCAGCAGCACCCTCGGGGGCACCATATATTTT.

The CDR3 sequence: CASSWGRASGSDTQYF. For the CDR3, the DNA is TGTGCCAGCAGCTGGGGAAGAGCTAGCGGGAGCGATACGCAGTATTTT. The V gene is TRBV5-4, the J gene TRBJ2-3; TRBD2 aligns across 10 bases. J lost 6 bases, V lost 3 bases, and 10 bases had no gene match. This CDR3 has 16 residues. Germline lookup yields CDR1 SGHNT and CDR2 YYREEE (reference sequence).

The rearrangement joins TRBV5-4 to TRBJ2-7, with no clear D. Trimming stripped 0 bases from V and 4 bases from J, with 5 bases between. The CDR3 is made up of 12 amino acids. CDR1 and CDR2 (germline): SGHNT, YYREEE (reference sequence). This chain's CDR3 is CASSLGQYEQYF. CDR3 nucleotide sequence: TGTGCCAGCAGCTTGGGGCAGTACGAGCAGTACTTC. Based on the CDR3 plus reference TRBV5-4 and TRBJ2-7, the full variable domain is ETGVTQSPTHLIKTRGQQVTLRCSSQSGHNTVSWYQQALGQGPQFIFQYYREEENGRGNFPPRFSGLQFPNYSSELNVNALELDDSALYLCASSLGQYEQYFGPGTRLTVT.

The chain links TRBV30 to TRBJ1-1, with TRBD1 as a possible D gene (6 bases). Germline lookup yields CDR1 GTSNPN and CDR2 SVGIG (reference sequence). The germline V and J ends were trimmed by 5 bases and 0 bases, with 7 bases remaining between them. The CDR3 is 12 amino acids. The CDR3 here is CAWQGMNTEAFF. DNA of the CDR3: TGTGCCTGGCAGGGGATGAACACTGAAGCTTTCTTT.